The entry that follows covers one T cell receptor (beta chain) sequence. This clone showed up just once. The antigen it binds to is not known. There are no base qualities to consult, and no much larger clone falls within one base. This entry is derived from a study of T cell responses to AZD1222 COVID-19 vaccine (dated by TCRdb to the early 2020s). Turning to the overall study: TCR sequencing was performed for about 250 trial participants, of whom 207 were given two doses of AZD1222 and around 26 were given two doses of MenACWY control vaccine. Trial participants were enrolled by age into 18-55, 56-69 and 70-plus year subgroups, with approximately 160, 26 and 62 TCR-sequenced participants respectively.

The CDR3 regions of human TCRbeta chains were subjected to immunosequencing. As for how the authors treated the data: Repertoire TCRs were matched against a reference library of SARS-CoV-2-specific TCRs generated with the MIRA antigen-specificity platform. Breadth was defined as the fraction of unique TCRs that were SARS-CoV-2-associated, and depth was defined as the fraction of total T cells that were SARS-CoV-2-associated. Using the MIRA data, each spike-specific TCR was assigned both to the spike region to which the TCR was reactive and to a CD4 or CD8 class. Log10-transformed breadth and depth values were compared by one-way ANOVA with Sidak's multiple comparisons tests. Here the immuneACCESS table is served through TCRdb, limited to in-frame sequences with V and J called. Missing clones are a known gap in these copies; in checked studies unresolved V genes cover under half, and the rest lacks a known reason. D and trimming come from the DNA, and the V and J calls and clone size come from that table. This sample lists 150,000 to 160,000 clones; roughly 90% were detected once. The ten largest clonotypes hold approximately 1.5% of the sample.

Results and caveats for the whole study, not just this receptor: Because no day 14 peak-response samples were available, the repertoires could be characterized only after the peak T cell response. After two AZD1222 doses, both the breadth and the depth of spike-specific TCRs were significantly higher than at day 0 and than in MenACWY recipients. Most participants were white British and females outnumbered males, and the authors suggested that clonal diversity may have been underestimated. The vaccine-associated CD4 TCRs covered the entire spike protein, and the dominant responses fell in regions 160-218 and 743-854. Conclusions about previously exposed vaccinees are limited, since just five to seven AZD1222 recipients were seropositive for SARS-CoV-2 at baseline. Epitopes outside the regions mutated in the B.1.351 and B.1.1.7 variants were reportedly recognized by nearly half of the unique spike-specific TCRs. In the small 56-69-year group, the increase in depth fell short of significance, most likely because of low power.

The time point label here, explained by the study, means: about 28 days (+/-7) after the second vaccine dose. Because spike-specific TCR depth and breadth did not differ between the two schedules, AZD1222 recipients who got a second dose at roughly 4 weeks were pooled with those who got a second dose at roughly 12 weeks. Vaccinee samples came from UK trials COV001 and COV002, including a single-blind randomized controlled phase 2/3 trial of AZD1222 (ChAdOx1 nCoV-19) in healthy adults. For TCRbeta chain sequencing, PBMC samples from trial participants were taken at day 0 and at day 28 after the second dose. The sequence came from an adult who received the AZD1222 COVID-19 vaccine. Sequenced here: peripheral blood, sampled 28 days after the second AZD1222 dose.

CDR3 sequence: CASSLSSRRETQYF. The sequenced DNA: TGTGCCAGCAGTTTATCCTCCCGTCGAGAGACCCAGTACTTC. The V and J segments used are TRBV28 and TRBJ2-5; the D gene lacks a confident call. The CDR3 starts with the cysteine, ends with the phenylalanine, and has 14 residues. CDR3 DNA is the only sequence kept; it has 42 bases, read in frame from the first base. Based on the germline V gene, the CDR1 and CDR2 sequences are MDHEN and SYDVKM. V and J lose 1 base and 4 bases, and a span of 10 bases separates them. Reference TRBV28 and TRBJ2-5 genes cover what lies past the CDR3, so the full variable domain is DVKVTQSSRYLVKRTGEKVFLECVQDMDHENMFWYRQDPGLGLRLIYFSYDVKMKEKGDIPEGYSVSREKKERFSLILESASTNQTSMYLCASSLSSRRETQYFGPGTRLLVL.